The clone carrying this T cell receptor beta chain has a handful of counts. Antigen unknown. This specimen belongs to a study of T cells in Graves' hyperthyroidism and ophthalmopathy. As for the study in general: Peripheral blood was secured at the point of initial diagnosis, before any treatment.

V trimming: 5 bases; J trimming: 1 base; junction bases outside the gene matches: 4. Germline V gene sequence: CDR1 SEHNR, CDR2 FQNEAQ (reference sequence). This CDR3 is 15 amino acids long. General observations from the study: It was a median about 6.5 months before onset that the model predicted ophthalmopathy. Blood also contained most expanded thyroid clonotypes above 0.001.

From RNA transcripts, TCR beta CDR3 regions were amplified. The HTBI primer set served for first-round RT-PCR of the TCR CDR3. TCRdb recomputed calls from the multiplex PCR reads with MiXCR, one row per CDR3 protein. The data show hundreds of thousands of distinct CDR3 sequences, roughly 37% seen once. The V and J genes are TRBV7-9 and TRBJ1-3; 8 bases align to TRBD1. The TCR originated in a man between 18 and 35 years old with Graves' hyperthyroidism. The sample consisted of blood. Here the CDR3 DNA reads TGTGCCAGCAGCCCCGGGGACAGGTCTGGAAACACCATATATTTT. It specifies CASSPGDRSGNTIYF. Together with reference TRBV7-9 and TRBJ1-3, the CDR3 gives the full variable domain: DTGVSQNPRHKITKRGQNVTFRCDPISEHNRLYWYRQTLGQGPEFLTYFQNEAQLEKSRLLSDRFSAERPKGSFSTLEIQRTEQGDSAMYLCASSPGDRSGNTIYFGEGSWLTVV.